This T cell receptor (beta chain) was obtained from a study of T cells in localized non-small cell lung cancer. Study-wide points: Higher T cell density in the blood was associated with longer overall survival, whereas higher adjacent-lung clonality associated with shorter survival. Uninvolved adjacent lung showed the highest T cell clonality, exceeding tumor.

CDR3 size: 14 residues. V was trimmed by 3 bases and J by 8 bases, leaving 14 bases between them. CDR1 is SGHAT, CDR2 FQNNGV, per germline. Method: immunoSEQ multiplex PCR; TCRdb's copy keeps in-frame clones and lacks some. The repertoire has about 25,000 clones, 86% of them found once; the top ten carry roughly 13%. Concerning this clone itself: What it binds is unknown.

This sequence originates from a female donor older than 55 with stage I lung adenocarcinoma. Sequences were derived from peripheral blood, sampled before any cancer treatment. The chain carries TRBV11-2 and TRBJ2-1, with D perhaps TRBD2 (6 bases). The CDR3 loop is CASSFNGRGHEQFF. The DNA of the CDR3 is TGTGCCAGCAGCTTTAACGGGAGAGGCCATGAGCAGTTCTTC.